These T cell receptor beta chains were read from a single sample in a study of neurological immune-mediated disorders. TCRdb fed the 5' RACE reads into MiXCR, producing one record per CDR3 protein. The repertoire consists of approximately 65,000 distinct CDR3 sequences, with over 5% occurring once and the leading ten covering roughly 5%. The sequenced sample consisted of PBMCs. The source is a human donor with multiple sclerosis. The donor label of this sample is uncertain. CDR3s include the opening cysteine and the closing phenylalanine or tryptophan. The D gene is left open where the match is weak. Sizes are listed as once, few, many, or a class for an expanded clone.

>TRBD2|TRBJ2-1|many|TRBV5-5
TGTGCCAGCAGCATCCGCCTAGCGGGGAATGAGCAGTTCTTC
CASSIRLAGNEQFF
>NA|TRBJ2-3|many|TRBV15
TGTGCCACCAGCAGAGATTTGGCGGGGTCGAGCGGGGATACGCAGTATTTT
CATSRDLAGSSGDTQYF
>TRBD2|TRBJ2-1|many|TRBV7-2
TGTGCCAGCAGCTTGGGACTAGCGGTTTACAATGAGCAGTTCTTC
CASSLGLAVYNEQFF
>TRBD1|TRBJ1-5|many|TRBV5-1
TGCGCCAGCAGCCCAGCCGGGACAGGGGTTCACCAGCCCCAGCATTTT
CASSPAGTGVHQPQHF
>NA|TRBJ1-1|many|TRBV5-8
TGTGCCAGCAGCTTGCACCCCCGAGGGGCTTTCTTT
CASSLHPRGAFF
>NA|TRBJ1-5|many|TRBV21-1
TGTGCCAGCAGCAAAGTGCTGGCCGCTCAGCCCCAGCATTTT
CASSKVLAAQPQHF
>NA|TRBJ1-2|many|TRBV6-5
TGTGCCAGCAGTTACTTTTGGGGGGCTGGCTACACCTTC
CASSYFWGAGYTF
>NA|TRBJ1-1|many|TRBV5-1
TGCGCCAGCAGCCCGAGCGGGGGCGTCACTGAAGCTTTCTTT
CASSPSGGVTEAFF
>NA|TRBJ2-1|many|TRBV6-6
TGTGCCAGCAGTACCGGCTCCTACAATGAGCAGTTCTTC
CASSTGSYNEQFF
>NA|TRBJ2-7|many|TRBV29-1
TGCAGCGTTTCACATGGACAGAACGAGCAGTACTTC
CSVSHGQNEQYF
>TRBD1|TRBJ2-3|many|TRBV5-1
TGCGCCAGCAGCTTGGTGGGACAGGGGGCGTCCGCCACAGATACGCAGTATTTT
CASSLVGQGASATDTQYF